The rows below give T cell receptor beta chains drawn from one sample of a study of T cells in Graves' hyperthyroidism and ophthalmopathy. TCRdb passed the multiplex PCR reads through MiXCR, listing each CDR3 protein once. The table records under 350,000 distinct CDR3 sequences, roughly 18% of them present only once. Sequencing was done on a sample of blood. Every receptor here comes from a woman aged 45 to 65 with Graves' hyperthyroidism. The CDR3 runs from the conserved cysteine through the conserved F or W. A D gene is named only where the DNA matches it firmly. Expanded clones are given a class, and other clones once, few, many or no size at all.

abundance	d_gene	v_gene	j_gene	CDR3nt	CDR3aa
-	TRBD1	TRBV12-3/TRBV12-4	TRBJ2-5	TGTGCCAGCGGGACAGCCCTTAACCAGTACTTC	CASGTALNQYF
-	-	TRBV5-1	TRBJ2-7	TGCGCCAGCAGCTTGGCCGGCACGGTCTCCTACGAGCAGTACTTC	CASSLAGTVSYEQYF
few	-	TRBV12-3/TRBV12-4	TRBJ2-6	TGTGCCAGCAGGCTCCAAGGGGCTGGGGCCAACGTCCTGACTTTC	CASRLQGAGANVLTF
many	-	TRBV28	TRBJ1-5	TGTGCCAGCAGTTTACCAGGGGCCCCGGGGCAGCCCCAGCATTTT	CASSLPGAPGQPQHF
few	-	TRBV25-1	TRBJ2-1	TGTGCCAGCAGTGATCCTAAAAGAGTGGGGGCCCAGACCTACAATGAGCAGTTCTTC	CASSDPKRVGAQTYNEQFF
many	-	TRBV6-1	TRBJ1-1	TGTGCCAGCAGTGAAAGGGGCCTGAACACTGAAGCTTTCTTT	CASSERGLNTEAFF
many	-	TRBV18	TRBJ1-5	TGTGCCAGCTCACGCGATAGGGTGGGGGTTCAGCCCCAGCATTTT	CASSRDRVGVQPQHF
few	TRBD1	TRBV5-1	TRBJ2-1	TGCGCCAGCAGCTTGACCCCGGGACAGAACTACAATGAGCAGTTCTTC	CASSLTPGQNYNEQFF
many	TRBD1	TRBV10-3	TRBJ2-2	TGTGCCATCAGGGCAACCGGGACAGGGTCAACCGGGGAGCTGTTTTTT	CAIRATGTGSTGELFF
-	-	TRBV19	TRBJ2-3	TGTGCCAGTAGTATGGAAAACGGTGGGACAGATACGCAGTATTTT	CASSMENGGTDTQYF
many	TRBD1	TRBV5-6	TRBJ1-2	TGTGCCAGCAGCGGCGGGACAGGTTTATATGGCTACACCTTC	CASSGGTGLYGYTF
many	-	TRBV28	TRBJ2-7	TGTGCCAGCAGTAAACCCGGGACATTTCCCGAGCAGTACTTC	CASSKPGTFPEQYF
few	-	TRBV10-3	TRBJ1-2	TGTGCCATCAGTGACCGGGCAGGGAGGGAAAATGGCTACACCTTC	CAISDRAGRENGYTF
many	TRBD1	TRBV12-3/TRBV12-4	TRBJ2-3	TGTGCCAGCAGCCCTAGACAGGGGCGCACAGATACGCAGTATTTT	CASSPRQGRTDTQYF
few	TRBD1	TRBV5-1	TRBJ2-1	TGCGCCAGCAGCACAGGGGATGAAGATGAGCAGTTCTTC	CASSTGDEDEQFF
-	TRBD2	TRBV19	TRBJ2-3	TGTGCCAGTAGTGGAGGGGGGACTAGCGGGAGCACAGATACGCAGTATTTT	CASSGGGTSGSTDTQYF
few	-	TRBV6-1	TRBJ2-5	TGTGCCAGCAGTAACCCCGGGACATCCCAGTACTTC	CASSNPGTSQYF
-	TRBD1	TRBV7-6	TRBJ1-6	TGTGCCAGCAGCTCCCAGACAGGGGGAAATTCACCCCTCCACTTT	CASSSQTGGNSPLHF
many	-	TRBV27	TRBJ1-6	TGTGCCAGCAGTTTTCAGGGCGCCGGTTCACCCCTCCACTTT	CASSFQGAGSPLHF
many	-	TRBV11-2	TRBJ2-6	TGTGCCAGCAGCTTAGTAGCGGCTGGGGCCAACGTCCTGACTTTC	CASSLVAAGANVLTF
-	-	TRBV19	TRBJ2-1	TGTGCCAGTAGTATCGGGAGCTACAATGAGCAGTTCTTC	CASSIGSYNEQFF
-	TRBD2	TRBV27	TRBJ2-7	TGTGCCAGCAGTCATCTGGGACTAGCGAGCTCCTACGAGCAGTACTTC	CASSHLGLASSYEQYF
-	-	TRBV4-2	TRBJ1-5	TGTGCCAGCAGCCAAGGGGACGGATCCGAAGACGACCAGCCCCAGCATTTT	CASSQGDGSEDDQPQHF
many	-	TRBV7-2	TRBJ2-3	TGTGCCAGCAGTCTCCGGGACCGCCGCGCCGATACGCAGTATTTT	CASSLRDRRADTQYF
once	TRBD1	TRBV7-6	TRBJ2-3	TGTGCCAGCAGCTTCTGGGGGGGACAGGGTGCAGATACGCAGTATTTT	CASSFWGGQGADTQYF
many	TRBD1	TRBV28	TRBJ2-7	TGTGCCAGCACCAAGACCGACAGGGTTTACGAGCAGTACTTC	CASTKTDRVYEQYF
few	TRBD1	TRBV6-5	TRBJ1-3	TGTGCCAGCAGTTACTCGACCGCAGGGGGCCCTGGAAACACCATATATTTT	CASSYSTAGGPGNTIYF
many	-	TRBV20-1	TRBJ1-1	TGCAGTGCTAGAGTATTCGGGTCGAGCACTGAAGCTTTCTTT	CSARVFGSSTEAFF
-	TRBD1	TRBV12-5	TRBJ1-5	TGTGCTAGTGGTTTGTTCTGGGACAGTAAGAGCAATCAGCCCCGGCATTTT	CASGLFWDSKSNQPRHF
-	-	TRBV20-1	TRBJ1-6	TGCAGTGCCATGGGAGGGCTCAGCTCCTATAATTCACCCCTCCACTTT	CSAMGGLSSYNSPLHF
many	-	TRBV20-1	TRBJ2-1	TGCAGTTCAAGTGCTAGCTCCTTTAATGAGCAGTTCTTC	CSSSASSFNEQFF
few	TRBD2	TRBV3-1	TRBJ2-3	TGTGCCAGCAGCCTCCGGACTAGCCCTAGCACAGATACGCAGTATTTT	CASSLRTSPSTDTQYF
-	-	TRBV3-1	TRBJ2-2	TGTGCCAGCAGCAAGGGCGGGCCGAAGAACACCGGGGAGCTGTTTTTT	CASSKGGPKNTGELFF
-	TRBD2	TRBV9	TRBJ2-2	TGTGCCAGCAGCGCCTACCTAGCGGGAGCTACCGGGGAGCTGTTTTTT	CASSAYLAGATGELFF
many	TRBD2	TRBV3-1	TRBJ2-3	TGTGCCAGCAGCCGGACTAGCGGGAGCACAGATACGCAGTATTTT	CASSRTSGSTDTQYF
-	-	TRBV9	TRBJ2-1	TGTGCCAGCAGCGCACCCCCCGGGACGCTCAGGGAGCAGTTCTTC	CASSAPPGTLREQFF
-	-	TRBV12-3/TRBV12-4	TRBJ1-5	TGTGCCAGCACCCGGTCTGATGGTTTCGGCAATCAGCCCCAGCATTTT	CASTRSDGFGNQPQHF
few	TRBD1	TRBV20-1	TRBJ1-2	TGCAGTGCTCGACAGGGCTGGAACGACACCTTC	CSARQGWNDTF
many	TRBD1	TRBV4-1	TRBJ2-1	TGCGCCAGCAGCCATCACACAGGGGACAATGAGCAGTTCTTC	CASSHHTGDNEQFF
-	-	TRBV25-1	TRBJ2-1	TGTGTCAGCAGTGAATCTCCGGGTCGGGCTGAGCAGTTCTTC	CVSSESPGRAEQFF
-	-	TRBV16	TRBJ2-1	TGTGCCAGCAGCCAATCGATAGGGCCATACAATGAGCAGTTCTTC	CASSQSIGPYNEQFF
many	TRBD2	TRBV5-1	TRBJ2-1	TGCGCCAGCAGCTCAACGGGGGGAGCCTACAATGAGCAGTTCTTC	CASSSTGGAYNEQFF
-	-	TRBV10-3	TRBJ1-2	TGTGCCATCAGTGAGTCTCGAGAGACAGCCTATGGCTACACCTTC	CAISESRETAYGYTF
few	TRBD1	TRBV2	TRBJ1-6	TGTGCCAGGGGACAGGGTATGAATTCACCCCTCCACTTT	CARGQGMNSPLHF
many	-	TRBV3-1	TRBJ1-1	TGTGCCAGCAGCCAAGCGGGGACAACGAACACTGAAGCTTTCTTT	CASSQAGTTNTEAFF
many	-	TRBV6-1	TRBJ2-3	TGTGCCAGCAGAGATGGGACACCCGCCGATACGCAGTATTTT	CASRDGTPADTQYF
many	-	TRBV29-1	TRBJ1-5	TGCAGCGTTGCTGAAACTAGCAATCAGCCCCAGCATTTT	CSVAETSNQPQHF
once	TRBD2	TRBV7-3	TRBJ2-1	TGTGCCAGCAGCTTAACAAGGGCCGGGGGGGGTTACAATGAGCAGTTCTTC	CASSLTRAGGGYNEQFF
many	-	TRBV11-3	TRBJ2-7	TGTGCCAGCAGCCAAATAGGTTTCGAGCAGTACTTC	CASSQIGFEQYF
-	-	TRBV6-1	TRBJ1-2	TGTGCCAGCACCTCCTCAGGGAGATTGAGAGGCTACACCTTC	CASTSSGRLRGYTF
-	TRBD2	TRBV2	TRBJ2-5	TGTGCCAGCAGAAAAGCGGGTTCTAGCGGAGAGACCCAGTACTTC	CASRKAGSSGETQYF
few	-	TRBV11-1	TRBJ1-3	TGTGCCAGCAGCTCGGTGACAGGTCCATCTGGAAACACCATATATTTT	CASSSVTGPSGNTIYF
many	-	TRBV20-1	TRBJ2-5	TGCAGTGCTAGGAAATGGGACAAGCAAGAGACCCAGTACTTC	CSARKWDKQETQYF
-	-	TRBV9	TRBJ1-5	TGTGCCAGCAGCCGCGCGGGCAATCGGCCCCAGCATTTT	CASSRAGNRPQHF
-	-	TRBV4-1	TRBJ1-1	TGCGCCAGCAGCCAAGAGCGGGACTTAAACACTGAAGCTTTCTTT	CASSQERDLNTEAFF
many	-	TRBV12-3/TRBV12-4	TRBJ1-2	TGTGCCAGCAGTCTACAGGCCTATGGCTACACCTTC	CASSLQAYGYTF
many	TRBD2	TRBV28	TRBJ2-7	TGTGCCAGCAGTTCGGCGGCGGGAGGGACCTACGAGCAGTACTTC	CASSSAAGGTYEQYF
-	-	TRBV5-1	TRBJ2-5	TGCGCCAGCAGCTCCGGGACGTTTTTGGGCGAGACCCAGTACTTC	CASSSGTFLGETQYF
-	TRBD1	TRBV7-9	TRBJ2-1	TGTGCCAGCAGCGCCACTCGGGACAGGGGAGAGACCCAGTTCTTC	CASSATRDRGETQFF